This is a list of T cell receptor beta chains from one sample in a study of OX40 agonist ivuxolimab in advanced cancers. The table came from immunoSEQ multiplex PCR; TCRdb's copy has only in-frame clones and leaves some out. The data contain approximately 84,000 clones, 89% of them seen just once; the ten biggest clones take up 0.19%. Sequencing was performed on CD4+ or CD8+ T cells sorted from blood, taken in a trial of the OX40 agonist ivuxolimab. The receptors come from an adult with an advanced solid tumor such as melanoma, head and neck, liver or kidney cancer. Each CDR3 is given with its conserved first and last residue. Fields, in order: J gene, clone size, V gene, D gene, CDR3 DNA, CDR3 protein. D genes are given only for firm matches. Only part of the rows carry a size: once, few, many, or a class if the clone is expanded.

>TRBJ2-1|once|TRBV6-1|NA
TGTGCCAGCAGACGACAGGTTCACAATGAGCAGTTCTTC
CASRRQVHNEQFF
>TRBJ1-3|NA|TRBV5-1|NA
TGCGCCAGCAGGAGGAACAGGGAGACTGGAAACACCATATATTTT
CASRRNRETGNTIYF
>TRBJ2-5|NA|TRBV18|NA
TGTGCCAGCTCACCTAACCAAGAGACCCAGTACTTC
CASSPNQETQYF
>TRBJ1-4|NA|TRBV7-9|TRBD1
TGTGCCAGCAGCATGGGACAGGGGCGCGCCTCTAATGAAAAACTGTTTTTT
CASSMGQGRASNEKLFF
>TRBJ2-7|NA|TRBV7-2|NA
TGTGCCAGCAGCCACGGGATATCCTACGAGCAGTACTTC
CASSHGISYEQYF
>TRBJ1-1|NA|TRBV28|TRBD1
TGTGCCAGCAGCAGGATACAGGGGAGAGTCGAGAACACTGAAGCTTTCTTT
CASSRIQGRVENTEAFF
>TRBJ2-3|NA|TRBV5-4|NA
TGTGCCAGCAGCTCCACCTCAGGGTCAGATACGCAGTATTTT
CASSSTSGSDTQYF
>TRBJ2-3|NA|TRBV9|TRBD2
TGTGCCAGCAGCGTAGGCCTAGCGGGGGGGACCGATACGCAGTATTTT
CASSVGLAGGTDTQYF
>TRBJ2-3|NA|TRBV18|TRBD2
TGTGCCAGCTCACCACTAGCGGGGAGGAGCACAGATACGCAGTATTTT
CASSPLAGRSTDTQYF
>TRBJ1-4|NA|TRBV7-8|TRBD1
TGTGCCAGCAGCGTTCAGGGGGCGACGAATGAAAAACTGTTTTTT
CASSVQGATNEKLFF
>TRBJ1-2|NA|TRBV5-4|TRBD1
TGTGCCAGCAGTACTGACAGGGAAAATGGCTACACCTTC
CASSTDRENGYTF
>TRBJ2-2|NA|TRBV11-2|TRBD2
TGTGCCAGCAGTCGACTAGCGGGGGACGCTAGGGAGCTGTTTTTT
CASSRLAGDARELFF
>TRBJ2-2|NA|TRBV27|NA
TGTGCCAGCAGCCGGTGGGGGGAGAACACCGGGGAGCTGTTTTTT
CASSRWGENTGELFF
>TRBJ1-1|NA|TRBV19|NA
TGTGCCAGTGGTTCGGGGACGAACACTGAAGCTTTCTTT
CASGSGTNTEAFF
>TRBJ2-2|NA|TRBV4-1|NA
TGCGCCAGCAGCCAAGAGGGGGCGGGGACAGACAAACCCAACACCGGGGAGCTGTTTTTT
CASSQEGAGTDKPNTGELFF
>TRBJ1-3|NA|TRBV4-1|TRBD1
TGCGCCAGCAGCCAGAGGAGTGGGGGACAGGGGCAATCTGGAAACACCATATATTTT
CASSQRSGGQGQSGNTIYF
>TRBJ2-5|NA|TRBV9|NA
TGTGCCAGCAGGTCGGACCGCGGGGAGACCCAGTACTTC
CASRSDRGETQYF
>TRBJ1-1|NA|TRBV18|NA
TGTGCCAGCTCACCCCCTGGGGTAGGGAAAGCTTTCTTT
CASSPPGVGKAFF
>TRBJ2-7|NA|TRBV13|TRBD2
TGTGCCAGCAGATCTTTCTCCGGGACTAGCGGGGGCACCTCCTACGAGCAGTACTTC
CASRSFSGTSGGTSYEQYF
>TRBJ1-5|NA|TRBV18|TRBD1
TGTGCCAGCTCGCCGACAGGGGAGAGCAATCAGCCCCAGCATTTT
CASSPTGESNQPQHF
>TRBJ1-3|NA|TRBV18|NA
TGTGCCAGCTCGCAGGGCCGGGGTGTTGACACCATATATTTT
CASSQGRGVDTIYF
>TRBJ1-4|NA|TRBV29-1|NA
TGCAGCGTGTCAGGAGCGTCTAATGAAAAACTGTTTTTT
CSVSGASNEKLFF
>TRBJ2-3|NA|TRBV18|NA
TGTGCCAGCTCATTCTCTAGCGGCACAGATACGCAGTATTTT
CASSFSSGTDTQYF
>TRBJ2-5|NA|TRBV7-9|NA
TGTGCCAGCAGCACGACCGGGACCTGGGAGACCCAGTACTTC
CASSTTGTWETQYF
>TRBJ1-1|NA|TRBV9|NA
TGTGCCAGCAGCCCGGGACCTGAGAACACTGAAGCTTTCTTT
CASSPGPENTEAFF
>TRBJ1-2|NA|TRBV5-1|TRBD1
TGCGCCAGCAGCTCCATACCGGGACAGGGGGCGAAGGGCTACACCTTC
CASSSIPGQGAKGYTF
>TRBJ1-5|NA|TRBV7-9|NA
TGTGCCAGCAGCTCTAATACAGGGTTCCGCAATCAGCCCCAGCATTTT
CASSSNTGFRNQPQHF
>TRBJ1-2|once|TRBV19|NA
TGTGCCAGTAGCGTCAGGGGTTTACATGGCTACACCTTC
CASSVRGLHGYTF
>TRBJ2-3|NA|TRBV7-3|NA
TGTGCCAGCAGCTTATCCGGAGATACGCAGTATTTT
CASSLSGDTQYF
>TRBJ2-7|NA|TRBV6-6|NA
TGTGCCAGCAGTTCCCATTCGATGGGTGGCTCCTACGAGCAGTACTTC
CASSSHSMGGSYEQYF
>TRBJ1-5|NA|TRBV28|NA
TGTGCCAGCAGTTTATTCAGGGTCAATCAGCCCCAGCATTTT
CASSLFRVNQPQHF
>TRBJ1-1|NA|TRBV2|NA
TGTGCCAGCATGAGCACGATTGCCATCGCTGAAGCTTTCTTT
CASMSTIAIAEAFF